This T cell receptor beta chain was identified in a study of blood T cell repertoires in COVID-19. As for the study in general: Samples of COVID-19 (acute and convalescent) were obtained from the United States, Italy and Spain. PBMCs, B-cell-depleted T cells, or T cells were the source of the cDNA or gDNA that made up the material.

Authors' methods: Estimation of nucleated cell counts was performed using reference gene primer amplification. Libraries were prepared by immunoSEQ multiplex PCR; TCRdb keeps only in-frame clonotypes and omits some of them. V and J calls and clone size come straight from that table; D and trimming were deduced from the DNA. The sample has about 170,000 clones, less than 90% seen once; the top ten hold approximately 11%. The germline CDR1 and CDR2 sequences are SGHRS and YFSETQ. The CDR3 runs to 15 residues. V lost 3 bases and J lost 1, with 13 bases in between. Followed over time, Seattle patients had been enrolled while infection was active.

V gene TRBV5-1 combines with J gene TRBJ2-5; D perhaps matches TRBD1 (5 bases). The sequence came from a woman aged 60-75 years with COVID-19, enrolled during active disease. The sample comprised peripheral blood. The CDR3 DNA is TGCGCCAGCAGCTCAGGATTGACAGCCCAAGAGACCCAGTACTTC. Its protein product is CASSSGLTAQETQYF. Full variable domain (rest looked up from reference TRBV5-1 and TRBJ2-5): KAGVTQTPRYLIKTRGQQVTLSCSPISGHRSVSWYQQTPGQGLQFLFEYFSETQRNKGNFPGRFSGRQFSNSRSEMNVSTLELGDSALYLCASSSGLTAQETQYFGPGTRLLVL.